Described below is a single T cell receptor beta chain sequence and its context. The antigen remains unidentified. Template switching was used to attach UMIs, which incorporated a 6-nucleotide sample barcode. TCRdb derives one entry per CDR3 protein from the 5' RACE reads, leaving out DNA. This sample's table has around 380,000 distinct CDR3 sequences. This record comes from a study of monozygotic twins with inflammatory bowel disease. Overall study results and limits: Healthy co-twins exceeded IBD patients in TCRbeta diversity as measured by inverse Simpson. In the analysis, different T cell subtypes could not be told apart.

The germline V gene encodes CDR1 LNHDA and CDR2 SQIVND (reference sequence). The CDR3 length is 15 residues. The sequence was obtained from a human donor with ulcerative colitis or Crohn's disease, or a healthy co-twin of an affected twin (not recorded which). The source material was blood. J is TRBJ1-2 and V is TRBV19; TCRdb names TRBD1, which stays unverified in the absence of DNA. This CDR3 is CASRRALQGTYGYTF.